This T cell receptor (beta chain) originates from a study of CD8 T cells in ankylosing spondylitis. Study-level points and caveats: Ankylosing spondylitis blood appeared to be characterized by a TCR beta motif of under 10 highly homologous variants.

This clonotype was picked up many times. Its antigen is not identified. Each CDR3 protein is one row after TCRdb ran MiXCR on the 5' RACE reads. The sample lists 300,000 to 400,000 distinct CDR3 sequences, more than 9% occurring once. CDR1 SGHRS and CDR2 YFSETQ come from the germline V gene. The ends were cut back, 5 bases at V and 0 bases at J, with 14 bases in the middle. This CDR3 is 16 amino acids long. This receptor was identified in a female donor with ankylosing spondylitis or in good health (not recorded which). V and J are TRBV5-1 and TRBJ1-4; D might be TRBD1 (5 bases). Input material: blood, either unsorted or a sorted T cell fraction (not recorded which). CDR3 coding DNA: TGCGCCAGCAGTGCTTGGGGCACTGCAACTAATGAAAAACTGTTTTTT. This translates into CASSAWGTATNEKLFF.